Listed below are T cell receptor beta chains from one sample, sequenced in a study of shared clonotypes between healthy human individuals. Some clones are missing from TCRdb's copy, which holds only in-frame ones; the method was immunoSEQ multiplex PCR. The repertoire consists of fewer than 600,000 clones, with over 60% occurring once and the leading ten covering approximately 12%. Sequenced: PBMCs. These receptors were obtained from a woman between 40 and 55 years old in good health. Some clones in this sample may be carry-over from other donors' samples. CDR3s leave out the opening cysteine and the closing phenylalanine or tryptophan.

V gene	J gene	CDR3 protein
TRBV28	TRBJ2-3	ASSLRGPDTQY
TRBV18	TRBJ2-7	ASSPGRGSHEQY
TRBV30	TRBJ1-5	AWSAGRVNQPQH
TRBV10-3	TRBJ1-5	AISLGNSNQPQH
TRBV28	TRBJ1-5	ASSPPGGRNQPQH
TRBV28	TRBJ1-4	ASSFPNDEKLF
TRBV7-9	TRBJ2-1	ASRDQKGAPIREQF
TRBV25-1	TRBJ1-4	ASSNGGKSEKLF
TRBV6-1	TRBJ1-1	ASGAGGGTEAF
TRBV27	TRBJ2-7	ASSEGFWKREQY
TRBV7-9	TRBJ1-4	ASSLGGQGQLF
TRBV6-5	TRBJ2-7	ASSYGGTGSYEQY
TRBV7-2	TRBJ2-7	ASSPRQASYEQY
TRBV5-4	TRBJ1-2	ASSLEATGGGYT
TRBV4-1	TRBJ1-1	ASSQGRTLEAF
TRBV15	TRBJ1-4	ATSSKKTGEKLF
TRBV7-6	TRBJ2-3	ASSSRDSKNTQY
TRBV14	.	ASSSLLGTGALEQY
TRBV5-4	TRBJ2-5	ASSFLGRETQY
TRBV10-3	TRBJ1-5	AISLDSNQPQH
TRBV2	TRBJ1-2	ASSEGVGYT
TRBV28	TRBJ2-7	ASSSGTGGSYEQY
TRBV11-2	TRBJ2-7	ASRSQSGGRNHEQY
TRBV19	TRBJ2-7	ASSIIAGSYEQY
TRBV11-3	TRBJ2-1	ASSPGPGADEQF
TRBV6-6	TRBJ2-2	ASSPQGLGTGELF
TRBV7-9	TRBJ2-7	ASSLDISYEQY
TRBV20-1	TRBJ1-1	SARDRGEAF
TRBV19	TRBJ2-7	ASSPRAASGEQY
TRBV14	TRBJ2-4	ASSQGGLQGRGNIQY
TRBV15	TRBJ2-1	ATSRGESAGLYNEQF
TRBV18	TRBJ2-5	ASSPPSQETQY
TRBV10-3	TRBJ2-7	AILQDYEQY
TRBV5-5	TRBJ1-2	ASSLAQFNGYT
TRBV5-6	TRBJ1-4	ASSLALAMGEKLF
TRBV5-1	TRBJ1-4	ASSLLSGATNEKLF
TRBV28	TRBJ2-2	ASRTGPARGLF
TRBV30	TRBJ2-3	AWLGSTTSTDTQY
TRBV28	TRBJ2-2	ASSLPPRTQANPGELF
TRBV5-6	TRBJ2-1	ASHREGQQF
TRBV5-5	TRBJ2-2	ASSLRRIANTGELF
TRBV6-1	TRBJ2-5	ASSEALGNPTETQY
TRBV2	TRBJ2-1	ASTVLAAYNEQF
TRBV4-3	TRBJ2-5	ASSQDTGTETQY
TRBV10-3	TRBJ1-1	AISERGRDTEAF
TRBV30	TRBJ2-3	AWTGAVTDTQY
TRBV2	TRBJ2-3	ASSDRQVVDTQY
TRBV5-4	TRBJ2-5	ASSLGRGQETQY
TRBV4-1	TRBJ2-1	ASSQGLGTRYNEQF
TRBV5-1	TRBJ1-1	ASTAGGMNTEAF
TRBV5-1	TRBJ2-5	ASSLAGGPVETQY
TRBV9	TRBJ2-5	ASSVVFGAGGQETQY
TRBV18	TRBJ2-4	ASSPPAGGVGNIQY
TRBV29-1	TRBJ1-2	SVAGYNYGYT
TRBV30	TRBJ2-7	AWSADRGPYEQY
TRBV4-3	TRBJ2-7	ASSQARLPARIYEQY
TRBV27	TRBJ2-7	ASSPLPRDLAYEQY